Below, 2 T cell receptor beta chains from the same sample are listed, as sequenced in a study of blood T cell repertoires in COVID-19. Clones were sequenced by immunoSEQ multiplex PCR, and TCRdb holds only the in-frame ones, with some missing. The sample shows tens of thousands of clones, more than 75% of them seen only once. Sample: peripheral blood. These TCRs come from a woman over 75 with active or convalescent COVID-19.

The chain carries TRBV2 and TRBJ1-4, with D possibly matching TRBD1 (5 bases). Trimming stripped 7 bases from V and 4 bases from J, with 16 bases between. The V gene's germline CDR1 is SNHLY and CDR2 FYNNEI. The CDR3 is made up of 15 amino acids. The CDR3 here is CASTREGRNNEKLFF. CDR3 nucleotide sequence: TGTGCCAGCACTAGGGAGGGGAGAAATAATGAAAAACTGTTTTTT.

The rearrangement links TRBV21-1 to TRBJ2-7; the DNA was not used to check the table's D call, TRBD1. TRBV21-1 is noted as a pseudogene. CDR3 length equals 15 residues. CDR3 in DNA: TGTGCCAGCAGCAAAAGTGTATCAGATTCCTACGAGCAGTACTTC. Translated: CASSKSVSDSYEQYF.